This T cell receptor beta chain stems from a study of blood T cell repertoires in COVID-19. Study-level background: From T cells, B-cell-depleted T cells, or PBMCs came the material, which was cDNA or gDNA.

V shed 0 bases and J shed 1 base, with 12 bases lying between them. Germline lookup yields CDR1 MNHEY and CDR2 SMNVEV (reference sequence). The CDR3 runs 16 residues. This table comes from immunoSEQ multiplex PCR, and its TCRdb copy is limited to in-frame clones, with some not included. The repertoire includes fewer than 350,000 clones, 90% of them detected once, and 6.5% to 8% sits in the top ten. Sequencing was done on a sample of peripheral blood. This clonotype originated in a woman aged 25-40 years with COVID-19, enrolled during active disease. The J gene is TRBJ1-2, the V gene TRBV27; D unresolved. This chain's CDR3 is CASSLSHQVVNYGYTF. CDR3 bases: TGTGCCAGCAGTTTATCGCACCAGGTCGTTAACTATGGCTACACCTTC.